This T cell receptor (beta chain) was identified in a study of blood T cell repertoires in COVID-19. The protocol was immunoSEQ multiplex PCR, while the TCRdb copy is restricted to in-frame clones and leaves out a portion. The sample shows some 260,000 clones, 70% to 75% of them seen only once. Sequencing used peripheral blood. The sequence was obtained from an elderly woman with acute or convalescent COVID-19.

The CDR3 sequence: CASSVASGRPETQYF. CDR3 in DNA: TGTGCCAGCAGCGTAGCTAGCGGGCGCCCAGAGACCCAGTACTTC. The rearrangement uses TRBV9 and TRBJ2-5, with 8 positions matching TRBD2. Germline values: CDR1 SGDLS, CDR2 YYNGEE. J gave up 4 bases and V 0 bases, and 5 bases lay outside the gene matches. The CDR3 has 15 residues.